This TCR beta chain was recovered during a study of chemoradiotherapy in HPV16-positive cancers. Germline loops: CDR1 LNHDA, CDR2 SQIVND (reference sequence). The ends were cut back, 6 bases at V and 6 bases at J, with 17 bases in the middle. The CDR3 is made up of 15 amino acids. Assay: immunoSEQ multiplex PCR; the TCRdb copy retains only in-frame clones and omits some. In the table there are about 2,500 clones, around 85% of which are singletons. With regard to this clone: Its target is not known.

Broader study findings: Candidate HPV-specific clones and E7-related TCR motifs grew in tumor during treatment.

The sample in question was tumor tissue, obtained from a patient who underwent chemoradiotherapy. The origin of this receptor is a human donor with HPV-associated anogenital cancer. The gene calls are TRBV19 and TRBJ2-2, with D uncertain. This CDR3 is CASRLSGINPGELFF. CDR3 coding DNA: TGTGCCAGTAGATTGTCGGGTATCAACCCCGGGGAGCTGTTTTTT.